These T cell receptor beta chains were read from a single sample in a study of radiation and T cells in renal cell carcinoma. Some clones are missing from TCRdb's copy, which holds only in-frame ones; the method was immunoSEQ multiplex PCR. The sample consists of under 150,000 clones, about 81% of them appearing once. Material: blood, obtained from a patient whose treatment included radiotherapy and nephrectomy. The receptors originated from a woman between 55 and 75 years old with renal cell carcinoma. CDR3s include the opening cysteine and the closing phenylalanine or tryptophan. Each record gives: D gene, clone size, V gene, J gene, CDR3 protein, CDR3 DNA. A D gene is named only where the DNA matches it firmly. Where a row states a size, it is once, few, many or the class of an expanded clone; other rows omit it.

>TRBD1|-|TRBV6-5|TRBJ1-2
CASSRVAGGFGYTF
TGTGCCAGCAGTCGTGTAGCAGGGGGATTCGGCTACACCTTC
>-|-|TRBV7-3|TRBJ2-2
CASSLGGLTGELFF
TGTGCCAGCAGCTTAGGGGGGCTCACCGGGGAGCTGTTTTTT
>-|-|TRBV19|TRBJ1-3
CASSISDRGGNTIYF
TGTGCCAGTAGTATCTCCGACCGGGGCGGAAACACCATATATTTT
>TRBD1|-|TRBV5-5|TRBJ1-5
CASSFEPGQGNQPQHF
TGTGCCAGCAGCTTCGAACCGGGACAGGGGAACCAGCCCCAGCATTTT
>TRBD2|-|TRBV30|TRBJ2-3
CAWIRGRAGTDTQYF
TGTGCCTGGATACGCGGGAGGGCCGGGACAGATACGCAGTATTTT
>-|-|TRBV7-9|TRBJ1-2
CASSAPGEYYGYTF
TGTGCCAGCAGCGCACCGGGAGAATACTATGGCTACACCTTC
>-|-|TRBV6-5|TRBJ2-3
CASRKDHTDTQYF
TGTGCCAGCAGGAAGGACCACACAGATACGCAGTATTTT
>-|-|TRBV5-4|TRBJ2-1
CASSSRMAYNEQFF
TGTGCCAGCAGCTCCCGAATGGCCTACAATGAGCAGTTCTTC
>-|once|TRBV11-1|TRBJ1-5
CASSSDSHSNQPQHF
TGTGCCAGCAGCTCAGACAGCCATAGCAATCAGCCCCAGCATTTT
>-|-|TRBV7-9|TRBJ2-2
CASSLAWSDTGELFF
TGTGCCAGCAGCTTAGCGTGGTCGGACACCGGGGAGCTGTTTTTT
>-|-|TRBV28|TRBJ1-6
CASSWGQLKISPLHF
TGTGCCAGCAGTTGGGGACAATTGAAGATTTCACCCCTCCACTTT
>TRBD1|-|TRBV5-6|TRBJ2-7
CASSLPGQGPYEQYF
TGTGCCAGCAGCTTACCGGGACAGGGACCCTACGAGCAGTACTTC
>-|-|TRBV2|TRBJ1-2
CASQGPYGYTF
TGTGCCAGCCAGGGACCTTATGGCTACACCTTC
>TRBD1|-|TRBV9|TRBJ1-2
CASSLPSGGGYGYTF
TGTGCCAGCAGCCTGCCGTCAGGGGGAGGCTATGGCTACACCTTC
>-|-|TRBV4-3|TRBJ1-1
CASSRPGGPGTEAFF
TGCGCCAGCAGCCGGCCAGGAGGCCCTGGCACTGAAGCTTTCTTT
>TRBD2|-|TRBV11-1|TRBJ2-7
CASSFRLAGGDEQYF
TGTGCCAGCAGCTTCCGCTTAGCGGGAGGGGACGAGCAGTACTTC
>TRBD1|-|TRBV5-1|TRBJ2-1
CASSLGQGLWSNEQFF
TGCGCCAGCAGCCTAGGACAGGGGTTATGGTCCAATGAGCAGTTCTTC
>-|-|TRBV2|TRBJ1-2
CASRIRGLGYGYTF
TGTGCCAGCAGGATACGGGGGCTCGGCTATGGCTACACCTTC
>TRBD1|-|TRBV5-1|TRBJ2-1
CASSLDRGLNEQFF
TGCGCCAGCAGCCTGGACAGGGGGCTTAATGAGCAGTTCTTC
>-|-|TRBV2|TRBJ2-5
CASRDPTDYQETQYF
TGTGCCAGCAGGGACCCGACCGATTACCAAGAGACCCAGTACTTC
>-|-|TRBV2|TRBJ1-1
CASSWTVNTEAFF
TGTGCCAGCAGTTGGACGGTGAACACTGAAGCTTTCTTT
>-|-|TRBV28|TRBJ1-1
CASSLAGAYTEAFF
TGTGCCAGCAGTTTAGCTGGGGCTTACACTGAAGCTTTCTTT